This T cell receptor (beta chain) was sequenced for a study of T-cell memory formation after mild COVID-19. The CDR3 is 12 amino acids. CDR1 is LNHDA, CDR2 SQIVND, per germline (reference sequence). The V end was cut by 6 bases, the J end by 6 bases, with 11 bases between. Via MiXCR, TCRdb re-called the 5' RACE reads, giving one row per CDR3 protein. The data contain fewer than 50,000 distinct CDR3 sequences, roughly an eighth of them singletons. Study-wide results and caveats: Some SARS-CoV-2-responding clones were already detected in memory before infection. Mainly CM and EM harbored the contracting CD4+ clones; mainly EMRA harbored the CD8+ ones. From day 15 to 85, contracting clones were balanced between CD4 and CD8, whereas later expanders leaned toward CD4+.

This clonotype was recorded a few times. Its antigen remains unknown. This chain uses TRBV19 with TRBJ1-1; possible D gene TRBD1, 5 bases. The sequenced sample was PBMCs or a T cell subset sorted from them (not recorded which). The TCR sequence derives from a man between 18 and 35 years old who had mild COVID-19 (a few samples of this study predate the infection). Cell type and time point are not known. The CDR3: CASRFRDSEAFF. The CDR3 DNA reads TGTGCCAGTAGATTCAGGGATTCTGAAGCTTTCTTT.